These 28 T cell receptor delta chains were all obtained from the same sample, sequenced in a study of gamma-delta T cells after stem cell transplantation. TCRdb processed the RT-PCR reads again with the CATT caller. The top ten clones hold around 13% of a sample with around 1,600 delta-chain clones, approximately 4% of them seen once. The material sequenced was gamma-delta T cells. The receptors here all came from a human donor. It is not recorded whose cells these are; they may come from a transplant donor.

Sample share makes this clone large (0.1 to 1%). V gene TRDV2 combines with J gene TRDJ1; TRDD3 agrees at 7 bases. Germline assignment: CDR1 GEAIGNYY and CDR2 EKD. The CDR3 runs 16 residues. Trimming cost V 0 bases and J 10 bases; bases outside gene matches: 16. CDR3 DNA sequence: TGTGCCTGTGACACCGTCGATACTGGGGCTTTGCAGGGACTCATCTTT. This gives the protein CACDTVDTGALQGLIF.

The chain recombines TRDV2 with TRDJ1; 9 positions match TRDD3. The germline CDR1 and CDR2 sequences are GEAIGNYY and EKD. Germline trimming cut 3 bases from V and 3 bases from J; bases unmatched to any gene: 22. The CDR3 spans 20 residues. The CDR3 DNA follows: TGTGCCTGTGACCCAGTAGGACCTGGGGATACGCCGGGGGAAGCCGATAAACTCATCTTT. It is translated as CACDPVGPGDTPGEADKLIF.

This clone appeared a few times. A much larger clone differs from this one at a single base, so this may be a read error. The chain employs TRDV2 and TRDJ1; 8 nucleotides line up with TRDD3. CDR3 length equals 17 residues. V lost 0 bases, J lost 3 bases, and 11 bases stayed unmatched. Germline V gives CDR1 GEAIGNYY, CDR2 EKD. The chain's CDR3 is CACDTVGDAGGPDKLIF. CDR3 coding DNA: TGTGCCTGTGACACCGTGGGGGATGCGGGGGGACCCGATAAACTCATCTTT.

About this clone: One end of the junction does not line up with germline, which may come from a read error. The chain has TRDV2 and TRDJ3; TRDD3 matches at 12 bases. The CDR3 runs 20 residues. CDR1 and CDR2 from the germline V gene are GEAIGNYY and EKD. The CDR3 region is CACDTVLGDTVSCDTRPMFF. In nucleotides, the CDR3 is TGTGCCTGTGACACCGTACTGGGGGATACAGTCTCCTGTGACACCCGACCGATGTTTTTC.

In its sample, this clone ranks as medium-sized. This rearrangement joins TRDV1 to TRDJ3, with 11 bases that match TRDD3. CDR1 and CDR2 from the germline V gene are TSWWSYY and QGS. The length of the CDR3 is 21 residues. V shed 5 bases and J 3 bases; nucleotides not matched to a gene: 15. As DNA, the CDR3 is TGTGCTCTTGGGAATCGTAAAGCTGGGGGATACAGGTACTGGGACACCCGACAGATGTTTTTC. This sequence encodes CALGNRKAGGYRYWDTRQMFF.

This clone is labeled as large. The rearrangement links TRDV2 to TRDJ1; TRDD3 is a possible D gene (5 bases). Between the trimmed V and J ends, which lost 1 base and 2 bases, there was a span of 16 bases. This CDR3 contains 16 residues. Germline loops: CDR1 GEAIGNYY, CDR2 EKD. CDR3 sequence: CACDTAGTPKTDKLIF. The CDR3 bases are TGTGCCTGTGACACTGCGGGGACCCCTAAAACCGATAAACTCATCTTT.

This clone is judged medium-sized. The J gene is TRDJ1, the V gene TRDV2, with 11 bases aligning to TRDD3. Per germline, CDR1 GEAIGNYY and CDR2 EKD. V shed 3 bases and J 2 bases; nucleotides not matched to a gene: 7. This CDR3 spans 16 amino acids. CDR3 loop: CACDPLLGDRTDKLIF. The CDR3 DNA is TGTGCCTGTGACCCCCTACTGGGGGATAGAACCGATAAACTCATCTTT.

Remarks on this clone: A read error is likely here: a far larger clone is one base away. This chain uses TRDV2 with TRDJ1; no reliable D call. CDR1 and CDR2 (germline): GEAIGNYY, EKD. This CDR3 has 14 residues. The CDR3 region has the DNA TGTGCCTGTGACACCGTACCGAAGACCGATAAACCCATCTTT. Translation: CACDTVPKTDKPIF.

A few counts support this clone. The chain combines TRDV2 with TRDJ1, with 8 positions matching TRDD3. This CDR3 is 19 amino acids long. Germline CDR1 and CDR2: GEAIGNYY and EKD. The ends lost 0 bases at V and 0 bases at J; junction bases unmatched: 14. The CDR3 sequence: CACDTVAGGILHYTDKLIF. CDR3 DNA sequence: TGTGCCTGTGACACCGTGGCTGGGGGAATACTCCATTACACCGATAAACTCATCTTT.

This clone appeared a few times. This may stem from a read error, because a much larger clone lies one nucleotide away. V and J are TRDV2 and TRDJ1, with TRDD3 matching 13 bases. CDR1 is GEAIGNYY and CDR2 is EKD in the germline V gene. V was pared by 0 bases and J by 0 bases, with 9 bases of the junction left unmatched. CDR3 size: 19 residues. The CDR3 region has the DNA TGTGCCTGTGACACCTTCGTTACTGGGGGATACGCGTACACCGATAAACTCATCTTT. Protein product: CACDTFVTGGYAYTDKLIF.

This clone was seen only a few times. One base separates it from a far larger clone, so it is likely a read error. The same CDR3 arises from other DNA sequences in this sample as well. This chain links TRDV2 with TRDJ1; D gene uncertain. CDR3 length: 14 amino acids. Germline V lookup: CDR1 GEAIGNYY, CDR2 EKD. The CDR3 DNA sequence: TGTGCCTGTGAAACGATTACTCTGGCCGATAAGCTCATCTTT. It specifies CACETITLADKLIF.

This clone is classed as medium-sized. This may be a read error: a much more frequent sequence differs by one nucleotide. CDR3 residues: CACDTAGSTKGDTADKLIF. CDR3 nucleotides: TGTGCCTGTGACACAGCAGGGTCCACAAAGGGGGATACGGCCGATAAACTCATCTTT. The chain carries TRDV2 and TRDJ1; 10 nucleotides match TRDD3. The V gene's germline CDR1 is GEAIGNYY and CDR2 EKD. The CDR3 totals 19 residues. The J segment lost 3 bases and the V segment lost 1 base, leaving 16 bases of the junction unmatched.

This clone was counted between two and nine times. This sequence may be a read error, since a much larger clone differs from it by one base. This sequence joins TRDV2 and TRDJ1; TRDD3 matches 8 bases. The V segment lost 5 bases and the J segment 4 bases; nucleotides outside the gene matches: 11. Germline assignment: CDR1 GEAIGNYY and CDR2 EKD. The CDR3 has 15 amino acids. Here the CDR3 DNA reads TGTGCCTGTGGCAACTTACTGGGGGCCAGCGATAAACTCATCTTT. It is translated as CACGNLLGASDKLIF.

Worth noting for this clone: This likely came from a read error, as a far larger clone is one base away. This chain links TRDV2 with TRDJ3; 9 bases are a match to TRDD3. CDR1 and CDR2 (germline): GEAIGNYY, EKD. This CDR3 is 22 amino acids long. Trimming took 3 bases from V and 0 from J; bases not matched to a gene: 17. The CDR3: CACDPTPTGDTGSSWDTRQMFF. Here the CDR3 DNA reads TGTGCCTGTGACCCGACCCCAACAGGGGATACGGGGAGCTCCTGGGACACCCGACAGATGTTTTTC.

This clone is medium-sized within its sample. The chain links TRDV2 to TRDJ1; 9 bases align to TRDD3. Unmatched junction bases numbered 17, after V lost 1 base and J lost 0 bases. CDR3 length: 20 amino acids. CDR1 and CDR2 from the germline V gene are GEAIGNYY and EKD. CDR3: CACDTVQAGGSKGYTDKLIF. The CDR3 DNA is TGTGCCTGTGACACGGTGCAAGCTGGGGGATCAAAGGGGTACACCGATAAACTCATCTTT.

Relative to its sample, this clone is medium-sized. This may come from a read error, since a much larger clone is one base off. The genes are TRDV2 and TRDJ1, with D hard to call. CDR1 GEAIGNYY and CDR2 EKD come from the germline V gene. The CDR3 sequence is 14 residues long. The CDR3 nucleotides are TGTGCCTATGACTCGGTACTTTACACCGATAAACTCATCTTT. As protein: CAYDSVLYTDKLIF.

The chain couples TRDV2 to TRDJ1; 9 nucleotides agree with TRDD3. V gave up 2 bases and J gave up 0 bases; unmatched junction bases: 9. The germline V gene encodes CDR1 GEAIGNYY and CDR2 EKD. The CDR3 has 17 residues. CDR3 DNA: TGTGCCTGTGACATACTGGGGGAATCCAGGTACACCGATAAACTCATCTTT. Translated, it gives CACDILGESRYTDKLIF.

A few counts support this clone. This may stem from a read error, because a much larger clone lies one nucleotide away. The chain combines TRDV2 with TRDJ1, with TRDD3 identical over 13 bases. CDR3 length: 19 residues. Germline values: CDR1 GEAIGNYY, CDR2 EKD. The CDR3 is CACGTLVTGGYAYTDKLIF. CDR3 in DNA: TGTGCCTGTGGCACCCTCGTTACTGGGGGATACGCGTACACCGATAAACTCATCTTT.

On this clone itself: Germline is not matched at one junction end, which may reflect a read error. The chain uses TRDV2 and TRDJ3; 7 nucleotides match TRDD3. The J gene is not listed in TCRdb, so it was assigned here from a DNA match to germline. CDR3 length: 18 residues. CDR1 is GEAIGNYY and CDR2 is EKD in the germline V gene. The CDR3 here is CACDTAGDSSRDTRQMFF. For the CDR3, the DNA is TGTGCCTGTGACACGGCGGGGGATTCCTCCCGGGACACCCGACAGATGTTTTTC.

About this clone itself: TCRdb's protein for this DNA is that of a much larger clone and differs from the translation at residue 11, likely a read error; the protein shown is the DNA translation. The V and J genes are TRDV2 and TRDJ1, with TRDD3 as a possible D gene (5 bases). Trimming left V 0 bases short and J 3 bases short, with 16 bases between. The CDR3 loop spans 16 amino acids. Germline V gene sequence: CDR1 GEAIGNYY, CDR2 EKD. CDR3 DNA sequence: TGTGCCTGTGACACCATTCCGGGGTCGGGGGCCGATAAACTCATCTTT. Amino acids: CACDTIPGSGADKLIF.

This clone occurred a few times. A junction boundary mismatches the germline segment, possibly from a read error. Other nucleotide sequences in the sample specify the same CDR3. CDR3 protein: CACDTVNNGGTKFDKLIF. The DNA of the CDR3 is TGTGCCTGCGACACCGTGAATAATGGGGGAACGAAGTTCGATAAACTCATCTTT. This chain joins TRDV2 and TRDJ1, with TRDD3 matching 7 bases. This CDR3 is 18 amino acids long. CDR1 is GEAIGNYY and CDR2 is EKD in the germline V gene.

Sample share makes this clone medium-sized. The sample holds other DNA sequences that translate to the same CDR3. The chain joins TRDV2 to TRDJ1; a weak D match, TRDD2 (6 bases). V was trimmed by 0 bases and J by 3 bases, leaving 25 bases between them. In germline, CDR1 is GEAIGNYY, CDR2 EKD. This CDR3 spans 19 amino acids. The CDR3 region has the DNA TGTGCCTGTGACACCTTGCCTTCCGGGCCAACGCAAGGGTCCGATAAACTCATCTTT. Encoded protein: CACDTLPSGPTQGSDKLIF.

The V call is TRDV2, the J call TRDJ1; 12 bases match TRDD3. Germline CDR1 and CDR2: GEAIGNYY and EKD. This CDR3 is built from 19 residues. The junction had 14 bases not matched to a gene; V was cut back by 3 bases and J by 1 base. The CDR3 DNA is TGTGCCTGTGACTCTCCTTTCCTGGGGGATACGCCCGGCACCGATAAACTCATCTTT. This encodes CACDSPFLGDTPGTDKLIF.

As DNA, the CDR3 is TGTGCCTGTGACTCGGCTCGACGAGGCTCCTGGGACACCCGACAGATGTTTTTC. It codes for CACDSARRGSWDTRQMFF. The V call is TRDV2, the J call TRDJ3; no clear D gene. In germline, CDR1 is GEAIGNYY, CDR2 EKD. This CDR3 has 18 residues. Deletions cut 3 bases from V and 0 bases from J, with 14 bases between.

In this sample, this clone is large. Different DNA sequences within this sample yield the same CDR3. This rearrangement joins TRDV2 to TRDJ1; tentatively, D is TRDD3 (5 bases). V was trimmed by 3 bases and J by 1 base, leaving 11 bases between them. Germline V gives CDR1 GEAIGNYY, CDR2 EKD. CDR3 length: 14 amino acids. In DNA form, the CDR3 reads TGTGCCTGTGACCCACTGGACTCCACCGATAAACTCATCTTT. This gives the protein CACDPLDSTDKLIF.

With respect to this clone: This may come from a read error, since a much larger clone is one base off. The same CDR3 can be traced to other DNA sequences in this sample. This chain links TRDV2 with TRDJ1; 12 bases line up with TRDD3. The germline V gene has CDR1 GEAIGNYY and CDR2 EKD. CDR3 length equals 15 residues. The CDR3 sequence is CACDTVLGDTSELIF. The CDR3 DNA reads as TGTGCCTGTGACACGGTGCTGGGGGATACGAGTGAACTCATCTTC.

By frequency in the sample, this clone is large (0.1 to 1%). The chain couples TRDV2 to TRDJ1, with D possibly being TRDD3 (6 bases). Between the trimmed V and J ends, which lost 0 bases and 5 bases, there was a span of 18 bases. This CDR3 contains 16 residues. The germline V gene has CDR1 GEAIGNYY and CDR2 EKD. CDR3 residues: CACDTVGMGGLDKLIF. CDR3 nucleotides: TGTGCCTGTGACACCGTCGGGATGGGGGGACTTGATAAACTCATCTTT.

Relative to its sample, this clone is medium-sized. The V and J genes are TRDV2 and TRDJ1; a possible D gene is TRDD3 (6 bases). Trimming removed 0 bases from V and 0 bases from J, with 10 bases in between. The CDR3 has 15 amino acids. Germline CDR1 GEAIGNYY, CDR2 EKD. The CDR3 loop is CACDTGYWDTDKLIF. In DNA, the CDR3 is TGTGCCTGTGACACCGGGTACTGGGACACCGATAAACTCATCTTT.